The clone carrying this T cell receptor (beta chain) was recorded at least ten times. As yet, its antigen is unknown. From germline, CDR1 is LGHDT and CDR2 YNNKEL (reference sequence). The CDR3 sequence is 14 residues long. The ends were cut back, 8 bases at V and 4 bases at J, with 15 bases in the middle. This sample stems from a study of T cell repertoires in cytomegalovirus infection. Study information: Public TCR beta signatures indicated both CMV infection and matching HLA type.

TCRdb reanalysed the reads using MiXCR and keeps one entry per CDR3 protein. The sample lists under 250,000 distinct CDR3 sequences; approximately 7% were seen once. General observations from the study: The cumulative frequency of public TCR beta families distinguished individuals who carried CMV together with the relevant HLA. The response measured ex vivo was dominated by TCR beta clonotypes (HLA-C-restricted and CMV-specific).

The chain employs TRBV3-1 and TRBJ2-1; D unresolved. This TCR was recovered from a human donor in good health (CMV status not recorded). Some clones in this sample may be carry-over from other donors' samples. Sequencing was performed on PBMCs. CDR3 amino acids: CASAQALSYNEQFF. Here the CDR3 DNA reads TGTGCCAGCGCTCAGGCGCTCAGTTACAATGAGCAGTTCTTC.